What follows is one TCR beta chain and its context. Assay used: immunoSEQ multiplex PCR; TCRdb lists only in-frame clones, some missing. The table shows a few hundred thousand clones, with over 85% occurring only once. The sample comes from a study of blood T cell repertoires in COVID-19. The sequencing sample was made of PBMCs or T cells enriched from blood (not recorded which). The receptor was derived from a woman between 25 and 40 years old who had recovered from COVID-19.

The CDR3 sequence is CASSSGTGDLEQFF. Here the CDR3 DNA reads TGCGCCAGCAGCTCAGGGACAGGGGACCTGGAGCAGTTCTTC. The V call is TRBV5-1, the J call TRBJ2-1; 10 bases align to TRBD1. This CDR3 is 14 amino acids long. V dropped 3 bases and J dropped 10; count of bases not matched to a gene: 7. Germline V gene sequence: CDR1 SGHRS, CDR2 YFSETQ.